The 20 T cell receptor beta chains in this list originate from one sample, sequenced in a study of blood T cell repertoires in COVID-19. Assay used: immunoSEQ multiplex PCR; TCRdb lists only in-frame clones, some missing. The sample holds 360,000 or so clones, about nine tenths seen once. The specimen sequenced was PBMCs or T cells enriched from blood (not recorded which). The receptors here all came from a woman in her twenties or thirties who had been exposed to COVID-19.

The genes are TRBV11-2 and TRBJ2-7; D not resolved. The CDR3 spans 12 residues. CDR1 SGHAT and CDR2 FQNNGV come from the germline V gene. The V end was cut by 3 bases, the J end by 7 bases, with 10 bases between. The DNA for the CDR3 is TGTGCCAGCAGCTTGGGTCGGCGGGAGCAGTACTTC. Translating it yields CASSLGRREQYF.

V gene TRBV27 combines with J gene TRBJ2-7, with D possibly being TRBD2 (5 bases). Trimming took off 5 bases at V and 0 bases at J, with 23 bases between the two ends. Germline loops: CDR1 MNHEY, CDR2 SMNVEV (reference sequence). The CDR3 extends over 18 amino acids. DNA for the CDR3: TGTGCCAGCAGTAATAAAAAGGGAGAAGGCTCTTACTCCTACGAGCAGTACTTC. Residues: CASSNKKGEGSYSYEQYF.

The chain has TRBV19 and TRBJ1-1; D gene ambiguous. Looked up from germline, CDR1 is LNHDA and CDR2 is SQIVND (reference sequence). This CDR3 is 13 amino acids long. The V gene lost 5 bases and the J gene lost 0 bases, with 7 bases spanning the gap. The CDR3 bases are TGTGCCAGTAGTCTGCAGATGAACACTGAAGCTTTCTTT. It yields the protein CASSLQMNTEAFF.

As to this clone: Different DNA sequences within this sample yield the same CDR3. This chain uses TRBV27 with TRBJ1-5; 7 bases agree with TRBD1. The V segment lost 6 bases and the J segment 1 base; nucleotides outside the gene matches: 0. CDR3 length: 13 amino acids. Germline values: CDR1 MNHEY, CDR2 SMNVEV (reference sequence). The CDR3 protein is CASRGQSNQPQHF. In DNA, the CDR3 is TGTGCCAGCAGGGGACAGAGCAATCAGCCCCAGCATTTT.

J is TRBJ2-1 and V is TRBV25-1, with 7 bases that match TRBD2. Germline CDR1 and CDR2: MGHDK and SYGVNS. V shed 3 bases and J 10 bases; nucleotides not matched to a gene: 12. This CDR3 has 15 residues. CDR3 residues: CASSDMTGGHKEQFF. As DNA, the CDR3 is TGTGCCAGCAGTGATATGACGGGAGGACATAAGGAGCAGTTCTTC.

J is TRBJ2-2 and V is TRBV29-1; possible D gene TRBD1, 5 bases. CDR3 size: 15 residues. Trimming took off 1 base at V and 5 bases at J, with 14 bases between the two ends. The V gene's germline CDR1 is SQVTM and CDR2 ANQGSEA. CDR3 in amino acids: CSVEGGAGSTGELFF. The CDR3 DNA reads as TGCAGCGTTGAAGGTGGGGCAGGGTCGACCGGGGAGCTGTTTTTT.

DNA for the CDR3: TGTGCCAGCAGCCCACTAAGCCTGACGGAGAGCTACACCTTC. Translated: CASSPLSLTESYTF. The chain recombines TRBV3-1 (or the pseudogene TRBV3-2) with TRBJ1-2; D is undetermined. Germline-derived CDR1 and CDR2 are LGHDT and YNNKEL (reference sequence). This CDR3 spans 14 amino acids. The V gene lost 4 bases and the J gene lost 9 bases, with 18 bases spanning the gap.

The chain joins TRBV5-4 to TRBJ1-1, with a weak D call TRBD1 (5 bases). V was trimmed by 3 bases and J by 4 bases, leaving 16 bases between them. CDR3 length: 15 amino acids. Germline V gives CDR1 SGHNT, CDR2 YYREEE (reference sequence). This CDR3 reads CASSSPMGPGTEAFF. The CDR3 DNA sequence: TGTGCCAGCAGCTCCCCCATGGGGCCGGGCACTGAAGCTTTCTTT.

The V gene is TRBV19, the J gene TRBJ1-5, with TRBD1 identical over 10 bases. V shed 7 bases, J shed 7 bases, and the junction held 7 bases outside the gene matches. Germline CDR1 and CDR2: LNHDA and SQIVND (reference sequence). The CDR3 extends over 14 amino acids. The CDR3 region is CASTVTGGGQPQHF. As DNA, the CDR3 is TGTGCCAGTACTGTGACAGGGGGCGGCCAGCCCCAGCATTTT.

This chain joins TRBV5-1 and TRBJ1-5, with D possibly matching TRBD1 (5 bases). Germline CDR1 is SGHRS and CDR2 is YFSETQ. This CDR3 region has 14 residues. The V and J ends lost 2 bases and 4 bases respectively, with 10 bases between them. This CDR3 reads CASSFGTGNQPQHF. In DNA, the CDR3 is TGCGCCAGCAGCTTTGGTACAGGTAATCAGCCCCAGCATTTT.

The rearrangement joins TRBV29-1 to TRBJ2-3, with D hard to call. The CDR3 contains 13 residues. From germline, CDR1 is SQVTM and CDR2 ANQGSEA. Deletions cut 5 bases from V and 1 base from J, with 10 bases between. DNA for the CDR3: TGCAGCGTTCAACTCCTGGGCACAGATACGCAGTATTTT. Amino acids: CSVQLLGTDTQYF.

This clone was recorded a few times. The rearrangement joins TRBV19 to TRBJ1-2; D possibly corresponds to TRBD1 (5 bases). Germline CDR1 reads LNHDA; CDR2 reads SQIVND (reference sequence). CDR3 length: 16 amino acids. The germline V and J ends were trimmed by 2 bases and 1 base, with 14 bases remaining between them. This chain's CDR3 is CASSIRAGWLNYGYTF. The CDR3 bases are TGTGCCAGTAGTATACGGGCAGGGTGGCTTAACTATGGCTACACCTTC.

The chain is built from TRBV19 and TRBJ1-5, with 8 bases aligning to TRBD1. Germline V gene sequence: CDR1 LNHDA, CDR2 SQIVND (reference sequence). The V and J ends lost 0 bases and 7 bases, in that order; junction bases with no gene match: 5. CDR3 size: 15 residues. The CDR3 sequence: CASSIDRDRRQPQHF. In nucleotides, the CDR3 is TGTGCCAGTAGTATAGATCGGGACAGGAGGCAGCCCCAGCATTTT.

CDR3 DNA: TGTGCCAGCGCCCGGGGGGGGTCCTCCTACAATGAGCAGTTCTTC. Translated, it gives CASARGGSSYNEQFF. The V gene is TRBV6-5, the J gene TRBJ2-1; TRBD2 matches at 8 bases. Looked up from germline, CDR1 is MNHEY and CDR2 is SVGAGI. With V trimmed by 8 bases and J by 0 bases, 6 bases remained unmatched. There are 15 residues in the CDR3.

The chain employs TRBV6-1 and TRBJ2-1, with a tentative D call TRBD2 (6 bases). Trimming took 1 base from V and 3 from J, leaving 16 bases between them. The CDR3 is 17 amino acids. The V gene's germline CDR1 is MNHNS and CDR2 SASEGT. The DNA of the CDR3 is TGTGCCAGCAGTGAAGGGAGGGTCAGCCGAGGCTACAATGAGCAGTTCTTC. It encodes CASSEGRVSRGYNEQFF.

The chain uses TRBV7-3 and TRBJ2-1, with TRBD2 identical over 7 bases. This CDR3 region has 15 residues. The germline gives CDR1 SGHTA, CDR2 FQGTGA. Unmatched junction bases numbered 3, after V lost 1 base and J lost 3 bases. This chain's CDR3 is CASSLSGSGYNEQFF. CDR3 sequence (DNA): TGTGCCAGCAGCTTAAGCGGGAGCGGCTACAATGAGCAGTTCTTC.

This chain connects TRBV21-1 to TRBJ1-2. TRBV21-1 is tagged as a pseudogene. This CDR3 region has 15 residues. This CDR3 reads CASTSWDYHSYGYTF. DNA of the CDR3: TGTGCCAGCACCAGCTGGGACTACCACTCTTATGGCTACACCTTC.

The V gene is TRBV5-1, the J gene TRBJ2-1; 11 nucleotides line up with TRBD2. From germline, CDR1 is SGHRS and CDR2 YFSETQ. With V trimmed by 5 bases and J by 9 bases, 7 bases remained unmatched. The CDR3 length is 14 residues. CDR3 DNA: TGCGCCAGCAGTCTCCAACTAGCGGGAGTTGAGCAGTTCTTC. Amino acids: CASSLQLAGVEQFF.

The J gene is TRBJ2-7, the V gene TRBV10-3; 8 positions match TRBD2. This CDR3 is 12 amino acids long. With 5 bases clipped from V and 11 bases from J, the junction kept 8 bases outside the gene matches. CDR1 and CDR2 (germline): ENHRY, SYGVKD. CDR3 DNA: TGTGCCATCAGTTCCTCTACTAGCGGAAAGTACTTC. This sequence encodes CAISSSTSGKYF.

Only a few counts were recorded for this clone. The CDR3 region has the DNA TGTGCCAGCGCGGCGGCCCTTTCCTACGAGCAGTACTTC. Its protein is CASAAALSYEQYF. This chain connects TRBV6-5 to TRBJ2-7; D unresolved. This CDR3 contains 13 residues. Per the germline V gene, CDR1 is MNHEY and CDR2 is SVGAGI. V lost 8 bases and J lost 1, with 12 bases in between.